The 18 T cell receptor beta chains presented below share a single source sample, sequenced in a study of control samples from healthy donors and cancer patients. Repertoires were generated with immunoSEQ multiplex PCR, while TCRdb's copy carries only in-frame clones and drops some. The sample lists roughly 86,000 clones, 90% to 95% occurring once. The material sequenced was blood. The receptors here all came from a man aged 25-40 years in good health.

J is TRBJ2-7 and V is TRBV28, with TRBD2 matching over 14 bases. This CDR3 region has 15 residues. V lost 5 bases to trimming and J lost 5 bases; unmatched junction nucleotides: 5. Germline assignment: CDR1 MDHEN and CDR2 SYDVKM. The CDR3 sequence: CASSTRLAGGHEQYF. The DNA of the CDR3 is TGTGCCAGCAGTACCCGACTAGCGGGGGGGCACGAGCAGTACTTC.

The V call is TRBV2, the J call TRBJ1-2, with TRBD1 as a possible D gene (6 bases). The CDR3 length is 14 residues. Trimming pared 2 bases from V and 7 bases from J, leaving 14 bases between. The germline V gene encodes CDR1 SNHLY and CDR2 FYNNEI. CDR3: CASSESTGWGGYTF. For the CDR3, the DNA is TGTGCCAGCAGTGAAAGCACAGGGTGGGGTGGCTACACCTTC. Combining the CDR3 with reference TRBV2 and TRBJ1-2 gives the whole variable domain EPEVTQTPSHQVTQMGQEVILRCVPISNHLYFYWYRQILGQKVEFLVSFYNNEISEKSEIFDDQFSVERPDGSNFTLKIRSTKLEDSAMYFCASSESTGWGGYTFGSGTRLTVV.

This clone was observed a handful of times. This sequence joins TRBV7-3 and TRBJ2-3; D uncertain. Germline V gene data show CDR1 as SGHTA and CDR2 as FQGTGA. CDR3 size: 16 residues. V was shortened by 5 bases and J by 8 bases, with 23 bases between the two germline ends. CDR3 residues: CASSPDPLSSVGTQYF. The CDR3 coding sequence is TGTGCCAGCAGCCCCGACCCATTAAGTAGTGTAGGTACGCAGTATTTT.

The chain uses TRBV6-5 and TRBJ2-7, with TRBD2 as a possible D gene (6 bases). This CDR3 has 14 residues. Per the germline V gene, CDR1 is MNHEY and CDR2 is SVGAGI. Trimming took 7 bases from V and 6 from J, leaving 19 bases between them. CDR3 coding DNA: TGTGCCAGCACCCCCCCGGGACTCCCGGGCGAGCAGTACTTC. Protein product: CASTPPGLPGEQYF.

The chain uses TRBV15 and TRBJ2-7; D may correspond to TRBD1 or TRBD2 (5 bases each). CDR1 and CDR2 (germline): LNHNV, YYDKDF (reference sequence). V lost 0 bases, J lost 9 bases, and 12 bases lay in between. The CDR3 loop spans 13 amino acids. CDR3 DNA sequence: TGTGCCACCAGCAGAGATTACGAGGGGACGCAGTACTTC. As protein: CATSRDYEGTQYF. The full variable domain, in which reference TRBV15 and TRBJ2-7 provide the parts outside the CDR3, is DAMVIQNPRYQVTQFGKPVTLSCSQTLNHNVMYWYQQKSSQAPKLLFHYYDKDFNNEADTPDNFQSRRPNTSFCFLDIRSPGLGDTAMYLCATSRDYEGTQYFGPGTRLTVT.

The gene calls are TRBV3-1 (or the pseudogene TRBV3-2) and TRBJ1-2; D remains ambiguous. Trimming left V 1 base short and J 6 bases short, with 9 bases between. Germline-derived CDR1 and CDR2 are LGHDT and YNNKEL (reference sequence). The length of the CDR3 is 13 residues. CDR3 region: CASSQGRQDGYTF. The CDR3 region has the DNA TGTGCCAGCAGCCAAGGCAGGCAGGATGGCTACACCTTC.

The chain combines TRBV7-9 with TRBJ2-1, with 8 bases matching TRBD2. This CDR3 comprises 15 residues. Unmatched junction bases numbered 9, after V lost 4 bases and J lost 7 bases. Germline CDR1 and CDR2: SEHNR and FQNEAQ (reference sequence). Written as DNA, the CDR3 is TGTGCCAGCAGCTCTAGGGGCGGGGGGTGGAATGAGCAGTTCTTC. The encoded protein is CASSSRGGGWNEQFF.

V is TRBV23-1 and J is TRBJ1-6; no clear D. TRBV23-1 is classed as an ORF, of uncertain function. The CDR3 spans 15 residues. The V gene lost 2 bases and the J gene lost 0 bases, with 5 bases spanning the gap. The CDR3 loop reads CASSQDSSYNSPLHF. As DNA, the CDR3 is TGCGCCAGCAGTCAAGATAGCTCCTATAATTCACCCCTCCACTTT.

The V gene is TRBV12-5, the J gene TRBJ2-2; D uncertain. Trimming left V 7 bases short and J 1 base short, with 16 bases between. Germline V gene sequence: CDR1 LGHNT, CDR2 FRNRAP. This CDR3 is built from 16 residues. The CDR3 sequence is CASVPGLLQNTGELFF. DNA of the CDR3: TGTGCTAGTGTCCCCGGCTTACTCCAGAACACCGGGGAGCTGTTTTTT. Using reference TRBV12-5 and TRBJ2-2 for the parts outside the CDR3, the full variable domain is DARVTQTPRHKVTEMGQEVTMRCQPILGHNTVFWYRQTMMQGLELLAYFRNRAPLDDSGMPKDRFSAEMPDATLATLKIQPSEPRDSAVYFCASVPGLLQNTGELFFGEGSRLTVL.

The chain has TRBV4-1 and TRBJ2-4, with TRBD1 matching over 9 bases. Losses at the gene ends were 1 base for V and 3 bases for J; bases not matched to a gene: 10. Germline CDR1 reads MGHRA; CDR2 reads YSYEKL. CDR3 length: 18 amino acids. The CDR3 loop reads CASSQGTGVRIDKNIQYF. The CDR3 DNA sequence: TGCGCCAGCAGCCAAGGGACAGGGGTCAGGATTGACAAAAACATTCAGTACTTC.

The V call is TRBV5-1, the J call TRBJ1-1; D ambiguous. V lost 1 base to trimming and J lost 3 bases, with 16 bases between them. The CDR3 extends over 16 amino acids. Germline CDR1 reads SGHRS; CDR2 reads YFSETQ. The CDR3 is CASSLRQLGGDTEAFF. In nucleotides, the CDR3 is TGCGCCAGCAGCTTGAGGCAGTTAGGAGGAGACACTGAAGCTTTCTTT.

The V call is TRBV28, the J call TRBJ1-2, with D possibly being TRBD1 (6 bases). The germline V and J ends were trimmed by 5 bases and 8 bases, with 15 bases remaining between them. The CDR3 sequence is 13 residues long. Germline CDR1 and CDR2: MDHEN and SYDVKM. In DNA form, the CDR3 reads TGTGCCAGCAGTCCCTTTGGACAGAGAGGCTACACCTTC. This sequence encodes CASSPFGQRGYTF.

This chain connects TRBV29-1 to TRBJ1-2, with D possibly being TRBD1 (5 bases). With 8 bases removed from V and 7 bases from J, the gap between germline ends came to 17 bases. The CDR3 sequence is 12 residues long. In germline, CDR1 is SQVTM, CDR2 ANQGSEA. The CDR3 region has the DNA TGCAGCTTGGTCGAACAGGAGGGTGGCTACACCTTC. Amino acid sequence: CSLVEQEGGYTF.

The chain is built from TRBV28 and TRBJ1-5; unclear D gene. This CDR3 comprises 16 residues. V was cut by 2 bases and J by 0 bases, with 11 bases left in between. Germline CDR1 is MDHEN and CDR2 is SYDVKM. CDR3 amino acids: CASSLTLGYSNQPQHF. The DNA of the CDR3 is TGTGCCAGCAGTTTAACCCTGGGTTATAGCAATCAGCCCCAGCATTTT. The whole variable domain, remainder taken from reference TRBV28 and TRBJ1-5, is DVKVTQSSRYLVKRTGEKVFLECVQDMDHENMFWYRQDPGLGLRLIYFSYDVKMKEKGDIPEGYSVSREKKERFSLILESASTNQTSMYLCASSLTLGYSNQPQHFGDGTRLSIL.

The count of this clone is one. The rearrangement links TRBV28 to TRBJ1-2; a possible D gene is TRBD1 (5 bases). V was pared by 2 bases and J by 8 bases, with 18 bases between. In germline, CDR1 is MDHEN, CDR2 SYDVKM. The CDR3 is 15 residues long. CDR3 region: CASSLRVITGLGYTF. The CDR3 nucleotides read TGTGCCAGCAGTTTAAGGGTCATAACAGGATTGGGCTACACCTTC.

The chain links TRBV6-7 to TRBJ2-7, with 9 nucleotides matching TRBD1. TRBV6-7 counts as an open reading frame of uncertain function. V gave up 1 base and J gave up 5 bases; unmatched junction bases: 9. The CDR3 contains 16 residues. The CDR3 loop is CASSYLNGTGFDEQYF. The DNA of the CDR3 is TGTGCCAGCAGTTACTTAAACGGGACAGGGTTCGACGAGCAGTACTTC.

This chain joins TRBV4-1 and TRBJ1-1, with 9 bases fitting TRBD1. This CDR3 contains 15 residues. Losses at the gene ends were 0 bases for V and 7 bases for J; bases not matched to a gene: 6. The germline gives CDR1 MGHRA, CDR2 YSYEKL. This CDR3 reads CASSQEEQGADEAFF. In DNA, the CDR3 is TGCGCCAGCAGCCAAGAGGAACAGGGGGCTGATGAAGCTTTCTTT.

CDR3 DNA: TGTGCCAGCAGTTCAGGACGGAGCTATGGCTACACCTTC. Translated, it gives CASSSGRSYGYTF. V and J are TRBV28 and TRBJ1-2; D unclear. The CDR3 runs 13 residues. V lost 4 bases and J 4 bases, leaving 10 bases between the germline ends. Looked up from germline, CDR1 is MDHEN and CDR2 is SYDVKM.